This TCR beta chain was identified during a study of shared T cell receptors in the human thymus. This CDR3 contains 15 residues. V was pared by 0 bases and J by 4 bases, with 12 bases between. From germline, CDR1 is LNHDA and CDR2 SQIVND (reference sequence). Profiled with immunoSEQ multiplex PCR; TCRdb holds only in-frame clones, not every one. The sample holds hundreds of thousands of clones, 70% to 90% seen once. Separately, the same data were catalogued under a study of human thymus T cells. As reported in that work: The thymus was resected at corrective cardiac surgery. Across thymic and blood repertoires, the usage of V and J genes appeared to be biased. Reports from related research described highly overlapping thymic repertoires among unrelated individuals.

Sequencing was carried out using thymocytes. The chain carries TRBV19 and TRBJ2-5, with D tentatively TRBD2 (7 bases). This TCR derives from a girl less than two years old with a congenital heart defect. In DNA, the CDR3 is TGTGCCAGTAGTATAGATCCAGGGGAGGGAGAGACCCAGTACTTC. Its translation: CASSIDPGEGETQYF.